A single sample is the source of the 14 T cell receptor beta chains below, sequenced in a study of CD8+CD57+ T cells in acquired aplastic anemia. Genomic DNA templated the TCR beta VDJ and CDR3 profiling. TCRdb re-analysed the reads in MiXCR, keeping a single row per CDR3 protein. The repertoire includes about 120,000 distinct CDR3 sequences, roughly 55% of them detected once, and roughly 30% sits in the top ten. Before being chosen for sequencing, patients had shown CD8+CD57+ cell expansion by flow cytometry. Sequenced input: sorted CD4+, CD8+, or CD8+CD57+ T cells (not recorded which) from PBMCs. The receptor source for this set is a human donor with aplastic anemia.

V usage is TRBV10-2 and J usage is TRBJ2-7; 9 nucleotides align to TRBD2. Germline lookup yields CDR1 WSHSY and CDR2 SAAADI. V lost 8 bases, J lost 2 bases, and 1 base stayed unmatched. This CDR3 region has 12 residues. Written as DNA, the CDR3 is TGCGCCAGCGCTAGCGGGGCCTACGAGCAGTACTTC. Amino acids: CASASGAYEQYF.

V gene TRBV28 combines with J gene TRBJ1-2; 7 bases are shared with TRBD1. The V and J ends lost 4 bases and 3 bases, in that order; junction bases with no gene match: 17. The length of the CDR3 is 18 residues. CDR1 is MDHEN, CDR2 SYDVKM, per germline. In nucleotides, the CDR3 is TGTGCCAGCAGTTCTCCCGCGACAGGGAGAGGATCTGACTATGGCTACACCTTC. Translated: CASSSPATGRGSDYGYTF.

J is TRBJ2-1 and V is TRBV2; TRBD2 agrees at 11 bases. This CDR3 has 15 residues. The V and J ends lost 6 bases and 3 bases, in that order; junction bases with no gene match: 4. CDR1 SNHLY and CDR2 FYNNEI come from the germline V gene. The CDR3 coding sequence is TGTGCCAGCAGGGGGACTAGCGGCCTCTACAATGAGCAGTTCTTC. Its translation: CASRGTSGLYNEQFF.

This clonotype was recorded at least ten times. V usage is TRBV5-1 and J usage is TRBJ2-5; D may be TRBD1 (6 bases). V shed 1 base and J shed 1 base, with 14 bases lying between them. Germline values: CDR1 SGHRS, CDR2 YFSETQ. The CDR3 covers 16 residues. The CDR3 DNA is TGCGCCAGCAGCTTGTTCAGGGGAGCTCGCCAAGAGACCCAGTACTTC. Translation: CASSLFRGARQETQYF.

The V gene is TRBV2, the J gene TRBJ1-3; 7 nucleotides match TRBD1. Trimming cost V 4 bases and J 8 bases; bases outside gene matches: 8. The CDR3 is 14 residues long. Germline lookup yields CDR1 SNHLY and CDR2 FYNNEI. The CDR3: CASSGQGLEDTIYF. Written as DNA, the CDR3 is TGTGCCAGCAGTGGACAGGGATTGGAAGACACCATATATTTT.

This sequence joins TRBV11-3 and TRBJ2-1; perhaps TRBD2 as D (5 bases). The CDR3 consists of 16 residues. The V gene lost 1 base and the J gene lost 4 bases, with 14 bases spanning the gap. In germline, CDR1 is SGHNT, CDR2 YENEEA. The CDR3 bases are TGTGCCAGCAGCTTAGGGAGGAGCGGCACTTACAATGAGCAGTTCTTC. It encodes CASSLGRSGTYNEQFF.

This clonotype was recorded at least ten times. The J gene is TRBJ2-1, the V gene TRBV9; the match to TRBD1 covers 7 bases. This CDR3 has 14 residues. CDR1 SGDLS and CDR2 YYNGEE come from the germline V gene. V dropped 2 bases and J dropped 6; count of bases not matched to a gene: 5. The DNA for the CDR3 is TGTGCCAGCAGCGTTCGCTGGACAGGCAATGAGCAGTTCTTC. Protein product: CASSVRWTGNEQFF. The variable domain in full, completed from reference TRBV9 and TRBJ2-1, reads DSGVTQTPKHLITATGQRVTLRCSPRSGDLSVYWYQQSLDQGLQFLIQYYNGEERAKGNILERFSAQQFPDLHSELNLSSLELGDSALYFCASSVRWTGNEQFFGPGTRLTVL.

CDR3 protein: CASSPLINTEAFF. The CDR3 DNA reads TGTGCCAGCAGTCCCCTAATTAACACTGAAGCTTTCTTT. The chain links TRBV27 to TRBJ1-1; D is unclear. Trimming removed 5 bases from V and 2 bases from J, with 9 bases in between. This CDR3 is 13 amino acids long. The germline gives CDR1 MNHEY, CDR2 SMNVEV (reference sequence).

This clonotype was recorded many times. The genes are TRBV5-1 and TRBJ1-2; D remains unclear. This CDR3 has 14 residues. The V and J ends lost 0 bases and 8 bases respectively, with 14 bases between them. In germline, CDR1 is SGHRS, CDR2 YFSETQ. The CDR3 sequence is CASSLVAGMEGYTF. The DNA for the CDR3 is TGCGCCAGCAGCTTGGTAGCGGGGATGGAAGGCTACACCTTC.

The chain couples TRBV2 to TRBJ1-5; D not certain. The CDR3 is made up of 14 amino acids. Trimming took 4 bases from V and 0 from J, leaving 7 bases between them. Germline CDR1 SNHLY, CDR2 FYNNEI. The CDR3 DNA sequence: TGTGCCAGCAGTGGACCGAATAGCAATCAGCCCCAGCATTTT. This sequence encodes CASSGPNSNQPQHF.

The sample holds a few counts of this clonotype. The genes are TRBV20-1 and TRBJ2-1; the match to TRBD2 covers 14 bases. CDR1 is DFQATT and CDR2 is SNEGSKA in the germline V gene (reference sequence). The CDR3 is 17 residues long. V was pared by 0 bases and J by 5 bases, with 6 bases of the junction left unmatched. The CDR3 bases are TGCAGTGCTAGAGATCCCGCGACTAGCGGGAGGGACAATGAGCAGTTCTTC. This encodes CSARDPATSGRDNEQFF.

CDR3 residues: CSASRAGNEQYF. CDR3 nucleotides: TGCAGTGCTAGTAGGGCGGGAAACGAGCAGTACTTC. This sequence joins TRBV20-1 and TRBJ2-7; D is possibly TRBD2 (6 bases). Germline V gene sequence: CDR1 DFQATT, CDR2 SNEGSKA (reference sequence). The CDR3 is 12 amino acids. Deletions cut 3 bases from V and 5 bases from J, with 11 bases between.

This clonotype was observed many times. The chain employs TRBV7-9 and TRBJ1-5; unclear D gene. The V end lost 5 bases, the J end lost 0 bases, and 8 bases lay between the germline ends. CDR3 length: 14 amino acids. Germline lookup yields CDR1 SEHNR and CDR2 FQNEAQ (reference sequence). This CDR3 is CASSQDSSNQPQHF. CDR3 bases: TGTGCCAGCAGCCAAGACTCTAGCAATCAGCCCCAGCATTTT.

Concerning this clonotype itself: Relative to the germline gene, one junction end is altered; a read error may explain this. This rearrangement joins TRBV6-1 to TRBJ2-1, with D unresolved. Germline V gene lookup returns CDR1 MNHNS and CDR2 SASEGT. There are 14 residues in the CDR3. The CDR3 DNA reads as TGTGCCAGCAGGGCGATGGTGTCCTCCAATGAGCAGTTCTTC. It encodes CASRAMVSSNEQFF.